This T cell receptor beta chain was captured in a study of T cell responses to AZD1222 COVID-19 vaccine. Sequencing was performed with immunoSEQ multiplex PCR; in TCRdb, only in-frame clones are kept and a portion is missing. Of 120,000 to 150,000 clones in the sample, around 84% were seen once. The germline V gene encodes CDR1 SGHVS and CDR2 FNYEAQ. Trimming shortened V by 5 bases and J by 0 bases, and 7 bases separated the two germline ends. CDR3 size: 14 residues. Study-wide results and limits: Vaccine-associated CD4 TCRs spanned spike, dominant at 160-218 and 743-854. Reportedly, nearly half the spike-specific TCRs target unmutated variant regions.

Concerning this clone itself: Its antigen remains unknown.

V usage is TRBV7-6 and J usage is TRBJ1-4; D is unresolved. This receptor was identified in an adult who received the AZD1222 COVID-19 vaccine. Sequencing used peripheral blood, obtained 28 days after the second AZD1222 dose. The CDR3 region is CASSPEATNEKLFF. The DNA for the CDR3 is TGTGCCAGCAGCCCAGAGGCAACTAATGAAAAACTGTTTTTT.